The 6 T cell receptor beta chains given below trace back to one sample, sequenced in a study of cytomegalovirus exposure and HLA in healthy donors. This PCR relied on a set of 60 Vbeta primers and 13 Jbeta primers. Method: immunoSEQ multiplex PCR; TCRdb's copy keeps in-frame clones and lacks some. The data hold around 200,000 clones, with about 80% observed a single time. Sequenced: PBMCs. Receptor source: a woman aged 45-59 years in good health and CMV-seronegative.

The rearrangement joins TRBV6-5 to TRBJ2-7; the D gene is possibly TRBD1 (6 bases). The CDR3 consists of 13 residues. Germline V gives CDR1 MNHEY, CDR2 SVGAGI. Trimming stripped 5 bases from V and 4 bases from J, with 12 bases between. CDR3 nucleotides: TGTGCCAGCAGTGAGGGACAAGATTACGAGCAGTACTTC. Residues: CASSEGQDYEQYF.

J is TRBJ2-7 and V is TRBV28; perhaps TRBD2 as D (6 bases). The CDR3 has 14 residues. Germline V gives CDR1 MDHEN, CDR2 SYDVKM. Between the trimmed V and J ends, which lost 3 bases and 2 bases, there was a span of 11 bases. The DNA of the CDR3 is TGTGCCAGCAGTTTTATAGCGGAGACCTACGAGCAGTACTTC. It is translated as CASSFIAETYEQYF.

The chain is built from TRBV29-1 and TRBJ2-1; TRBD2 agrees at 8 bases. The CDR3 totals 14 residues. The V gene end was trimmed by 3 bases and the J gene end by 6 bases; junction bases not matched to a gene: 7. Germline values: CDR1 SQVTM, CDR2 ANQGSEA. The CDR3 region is CSVDFGREINEQFF. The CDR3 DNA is TGCAGCGTTGACTTCGGGAGGGAGATCAATGAGCAGTTCTTC.

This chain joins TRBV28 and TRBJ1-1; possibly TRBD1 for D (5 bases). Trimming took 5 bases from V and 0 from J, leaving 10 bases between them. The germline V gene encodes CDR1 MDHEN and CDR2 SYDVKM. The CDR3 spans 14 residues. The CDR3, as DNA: TGTGCCAGCAGTCCGATGACAGTGAACACTGAAGCTTTCTTT. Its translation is CASSPMTVNTEAFF.

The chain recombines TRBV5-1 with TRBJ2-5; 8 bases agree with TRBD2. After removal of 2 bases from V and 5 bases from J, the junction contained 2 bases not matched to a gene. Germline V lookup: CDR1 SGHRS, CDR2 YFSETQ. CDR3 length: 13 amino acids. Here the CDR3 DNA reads TGCGCCAGCAGCTTAAGCGGGAGCGAGACCCAGTACTTC. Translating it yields CASSLSGSETQYF.

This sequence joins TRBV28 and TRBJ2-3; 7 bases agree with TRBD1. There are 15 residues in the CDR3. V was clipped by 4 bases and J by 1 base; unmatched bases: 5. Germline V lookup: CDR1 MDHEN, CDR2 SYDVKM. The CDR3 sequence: CASSSPGGGTDTQYF. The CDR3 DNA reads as TGTGCCAGCAGTTCCCCAGGGGGAGGCACAGATACGCAGTATTTT.